The rows below give T cell receptor beta chains drawn from one sample of a study of CD8 T cells in ankylosing spondylitis. TCRdb re-analysed the 5' RACE reads in MiXCR, keeping a single row per CDR3 protein. Here the sample spans 270,000 or so distinct CDR3 sequences, 15% to 20% being singletons. The sample was blood, either unsorted or a sorted T cell fraction (not recorded which). The receptors stem from a male donor with ankylosing spondylitis or in good health (not recorded which). Both conserved end residues are part of each CDR3. D genes are given only for firm matches. Clone size appears in some rows only: once, few, many, or a class for an expanded clone.

D: -
J: TRBJ2-7
V: TRBV2
size: -
DNA: TGTGCCAGCAGTGACGTAAGCTCCTACGAGCAGTACTTC
CDR3: CASSDVSSYEQYF

D: -
J: TRBJ1-1
V: TRBV28
size: few
DNA: TGTGCCAGCAGTTCAAAGACTCAGACGAACACTGAAGCTTTCTTT
CDR3: CASSSKTQTNTEAFF

D: -
J: TRBJ2-3
V: TRBV18
size: few
DNA: TGTGCCAGCTCACCATCGACAGGAACTAGCACAGATACGCAGTATTTT
CDR3: CASSPSTGTSTDTQYF

D: -
J: TRBJ2-7
V: TRBV5-5
size: many
DNA: TGTGCCAGCAGCCCTCGGGGGTCCGAGCAGTACTTC
CDR3: CASSPRGSEQYF

D: TRBD2
J: TRBJ2-1
V: TRBV12-3/TRBV12-4
size: many
DNA: TGTGCCAGCAGGGGGACAGCCGGACTAGCGGAGGGGGTTGAGCAGTTCTTC
CDR3: CASRGTAGLAEGVEQFF

D: -
J: TRBJ2-1
V: TRBV7-9
size: -
DNA: TGTGCCAGCGGCGGGCTCCCGGATGAGCAGTTCTTC
CDR3: CASGGLPDEQFF

D: -
J: TRBJ1-1
V: TRBV27
size: few
DNA: TGTGCCAGCAGTGGGGGGTACACTGAAGCTTTCTTT
CDR3: CASSGGYTEAFF

D: TRBD1
J: TRBJ2-1
V: TRBV19
size: -
DNA: TGTGCCAGTAGTTCCCGGGACAGGCTCTACAATGAGCAGTTCTTC
CDR3: CASSSRDRLYNEQFF

D: -
J: TRBJ2-1
V: TRBV7-6
size: many
DNA: TGTGCCAGCAGTACCACCCCCGGCTCCTACAATGAGCAGTTCTTC
CDR3: CASSTTPGSYNEQFF

D: -
J: TRBJ2-1
V: TRBV29-1
size: many
DNA: TGCAGCGTTGAAGAATGGGAGGGGGCCTACAATGAGCAGTTCTTC
CDR3: CSVEEWEGAYNEQFF

D: TRBD1
J: TRBJ2-2
V: TRBV12-3/TRBV12-4
size: few
DNA: TGTGCCAGCATCATGACAGGGCTGCGCACCGGGGAGCTGTTTTTT
CDR3: CASIMTGLRTGELFF

D: -
J: TRBJ1-3
V: TRBV13
size: -
DNA: TGTGCCAGCAGCTTAGGTTCGGGTTTGGGAAACACCATATATTTT
CDR3: CASSLGSGLGNTIYF

D: TRBD2
J: TRBJ2-7
V: TRBV4-2
size: many
DNA: TGTGCCAGCAGCCAAGACGGGACTAGCGGGACTGACGAGCAGTACTTC
CDR3: CASSQDGTSGTDEQYF

D: TRBD2
J: TRBJ2-1
V: TRBV11-1
size: -
DNA: TGTGCCAGCAGCTCCGACCGTCCATTACTAGCGGGAGACTCCTACAATGAGCAGTTCTTC
CDR3: CASSSDRPLLAGDSYNEQFF

D: TRBD1
J: TRBJ2-7
V: TRBV10-3
size: -
DNA: TGTGCCATCACTCCGGGACAGGGCTCCTACGAGCAGTACTTC
CDR3: CAITPGQGSYEQYF

D: TRBD2
J: TRBJ2-1
V: TRBV12-3/TRBV12-4
size: -
DNA: TGTGCCAGCAGCCACCCTAGCGGGAGTGGCGATGAGCAGTTCTTC
CDR3: CASSHPSGSGDEQFF

D: -
J: TRBJ2-5
V: TRBV25-1
size: many
DNA: TGTGCCAGCAGTGAATTCGACAGTCTGGTGGAGACCCAGTACTTC
CDR3: CASSEFDSLVETQYF

D: TRBD2
J: TRBJ2-3
V: TRBV7-3
size: -
DNA: TGTGCCAGCAGCTTAGGGCTAGCGGGAGAGACAGATACGCAGTATTTT
CDR3: CASSLGLAGETDTQYF

D: TRBD1
J: TRBJ2-7
V: TRBV7-9
size: few
DNA: TGTGCCAGCAGCTCCCGGGACAGGTCCTACGAGCAGTACTTC
CDR3: CASSSRDRSYEQYF

D: -
J: TRBJ1-2
V: TRBV5-1
size: -
DNA: TGCGCCAGCAGCTTGAGGGGCCATGGCTACACCTTC
CDR3: CASSLRGHGYTF

D: -
J: TRBJ2-6
V: TRBV6-5
size: many
DNA: TGTGCCAGCAGTTACTCGGGCAAGGCCGGAGCCAACGTCCTGACTTTC
CDR3: CASSYSGKAGANVLTF

D: -
J: TRBJ2-6
V: TRBV11-1
size: few
DNA: TGTGCCAGCAGCTCGAGTCTCTCTGGGGCCAACGTCCTGACTTTC
CDR3: CASSSSLSGANVLTF

D: -
J: TRBJ2-5
V: TRBV7-9
size: -
DNA: TGTGCCAGCAGCTTATTCCCCAGGGAGAGGGAGACCCAGTACTTC
CDR3: CASSLFPRERETQYF

D: -
J: TRBJ2-1
V: TRBV5-6
size: few
DNA: TGTGCCAGCAGCTTGCCCAGTTACAATGAGCAGTTCTTC
CDR3: CASSLPSYNEQFF

D: -
J: TRBJ2-7
V: TRBV5-5
size: -
DNA: TGTGCCAGCAGCTTGGGTGCCACCAACTACGAGCAGTACTTC
CDR3: CASSLGATNYEQYF

D: -
J: TRBJ2-1
V: TRBV7-9
size: few
DNA: TGTGCCAGCAGCTTAGCTGGGGGCAGGTCCTACAATGAGCAGTTCTTC
CDR3: CASSLAGGRSYNEQFF

D: -
J: TRBJ1-6
V: TRBV27
size: -
DNA: TGTGCCAGCAGATCTATCTACAGAGAGGATAATTCACCCCTCCACTTT
CDR3: CASRSIYREDNSPLHF

D: TRBD2
J: TRBJ2-3
V: TRBV11-2
size: -
DNA: TGTGCCAGCAGCCGAGCGGGAGACACAGATACGCAGTATTTT
CDR3: CASSRAGDTDTQYF

D: TRBD2
J: TRBJ2-5
V: TRBV4-3
size: many
DNA: TGCGCCAGCAGCCAAGATCGATACCTAGCGGGAGTAGAGACCCAGTACTTC
CDR3: CASSQDRYLAGVETQYF